Shown below are 31 T cell receptor beta chains from a single sample sequenced in a study of patients and donors after allogeneic stem cell transplantation. TCRdb fed the RT-PCR reads into MiXCR, producing one record per CDR3 protein. Here the sample spans hundreds of thousands of distinct CDR3 sequences, around two fifths being singletons. Input material: blood, either unsorted or a sorted T cell fraction (not recorded which). All receptors come from a human donor who was either an allogeneic HSCT recipient or a stem cell or donor lymphocyte infusion donor (not recorded which). It is not recorded whose cells these are; they may come from a transplant donor.

The chain recombines TRBV20-1 with TRBJ1-1; a possible D gene is TRBD1 (6 bases). Germline CDR1 is DFQATT and CDR2 is SNEGSKA (reference sequence). This CDR3 region has 13 residues. Trimming pared 0 bases from V and 7 bases from J, leaving 12 bases between. The CDR3: CSAREPGVGEAFF. Here the CDR3 DNA reads TGCAGTGCTAGAGAGCCAGGGGTAGGTGAAGCTTTCTTT.

A few counts support this clonotype. In DNA, the CDR3 is TGCGCCAGCAGCCAAGCCCGGGGCGGGTCACTGTTTTTT. This codes for CASSQARGGSLFF. The chain couples TRBV4-3 to TRBJ1-4; weak D call: TRBD1 (5 bases). V was trimmed by 1 base and J by 13 bases, leaving 13 bases between them. The CDR3 has 13 residues. From germline, CDR1 is LGHNA and CDR2 YSLEER.

The chain recombines TRBV27 with TRBJ2-5, with 7 positions matching TRBD1. The V gene's germline CDR1 is MNHEY and CDR2 SMNVEV (reference sequence). This CDR3 comprises 16 residues. V was pared by 5 bases and J by 0 bases, with 9 bases of the junction left unmatched. The CDR3 DNA is TGTGCCAGCAGTCCCCGGACAGGAACGTACCAAGAGACCCAGTACTTC. Translated, it gives CASSPRTGTYQETQYF.

The chain has TRBV7-3 and TRBJ1-1; TRBD1 might be the D (5 bases). This CDR3 has 15 amino acids. V was trimmed by 0 bases and J by 1 base, leaving 9 bases between them. CDR1 is SGHTA and CDR2 is FQGTGA in the germline V gene. Here the CDR3 reads CASSLTSQGNTEAFF. CDR3 DNA sequence: TGTGCCAGCAGCTTAACGTCTCAGGGGAACACTGAAGCTTTCTTT.

V gene TRBV20-1 combines with J gene TRBJ2-2, with TRBD2 matching 13 bases. This CDR3 region has 19 residues. CDR1 and CDR2 from the germline V gene are DFQATT and SNEGSKA (reference sequence). Trimming at V came to 3 bases and at J to 0 bases, leaving 10 bases not matched to a gene. CDR3 bases: TGCAGTGCTAGGGGACTAGCGGGACCCCTAGGGGCGAACACCGGGGAGCTGTTTTTT. It codes for CSARGLAGPLGANTGELFF.

V gene TRBV9 combines with J gene TRBJ1-1; D might be TRBD1 (6 bases). The germline CDR1 and CDR2 sequences are SGDLS and YYNGEE. This CDR3 is built from 12 residues. Trimming removed 0 bases at V and 8 bases at J, with 8 bases between. CDR3 amino acids: CASSVGQGEAFF. CDR3 bases: TGTGCCAGCAGCGTAGGGCAGGGGGAAGCTTTCTTT. Drawing the rest from reference TRBV9 and TRBJ1-1, the complete variable domain is DSGVTQTPKHLITATGQRVTLRCSPRSGDLSVYWYQQSLDQGLQFLIQYYNGEERAKGNILERFSAQQFPDLHSELNLSSLELGDSALYFCASSVGQGEAFFGQGTRLTVV.

Only a few counts were recorded for this clonotype. J is TRBJ1-1 and V is TRBV5-1; TRBD1 might be the D (5 bases). V was cut by 3 bases and J by 1 base, with 10 bases left in between. There are 14 residues in the CDR3. Germline V lookup: CDR1 SGHRS, CDR2 YFSETQ. CDR3 sequence (DNA): TGCGCCAGCAGCTGGGGACCGTCGAACACTGAAGCTTTCTTT. It translates to CASSWGPSNTEAFF.

In its sample, this clonotype was seen a few times. The chain is built from TRBV4-1 and TRBJ1-2; maybe TRBD1 (5 bases). V dropped 8 bases and J dropped 8 bases, with 18 bases sitting between them. From germline, CDR1 is MGHRA and CDR2 YSYEKL. This CDR3 has 13 residues. DNA of the CDR3: TGCGCCAGCGGGCGGGGGGACCTTCGAGGCTACACCTTC. Its protein product is CASGRGDLRGYTF.

This clonotype was observed a handful of times. The chain has TRBV12-3 or TRBV12-4 and TRBJ1-4; no definite D call. V was cut by 3 bases and J by 8 bases, with 13 bases left in between. This CDR3 is 14 amino acids long. CDR3 coding DNA: TGTGCCAGCAGTTTGGGCCAGGCGAACGAAAAACTGTTTTTT. Its protein product is CASSLGQANEKLFF.

This clonotype was found a few times. The chain recombines TRBV28 with TRBJ1-1; TRBD1 agrees at 9 bases. The junction had 7 bases not matched to a gene; V was cut back by 6 bases and J by 5 bases. The CDR3 runs 14 residues. The germline V gene has CDR1 MDHEN and CDR2 SYDVKM. CDR3 DNA: TGTGCCAGCAGGACAGGGGGGCCAAGGACTGAAGCTTTCTTT. Encoded protein: CASRTGGPRTEAFF. Variable domain in full (rest from reference TRBV28 and TRBJ1-1): DVKVTQSSRYLVKRTGEKVFLECVQDMDHENMFWYRQDPGLGLRLIYFSYDVKMKEKGDIPEGYSVSREKKERFSLILESASTNQTSMYLCASRTGGPRTEAFFGQGTRLTVV.

This chain connects TRBV5-1 to TRBJ1-6; tentative D call: TRBD1 (5 bases). Trimming took 2 bases from V and 9 from J, leaving 18 bases between them. CDR1 is SGHRS, CDR2 YFSETQ, per germline. The CDR3 covers 16 residues. This chain's CDR3 is CASSFTGTTKSSPLHF. CDR3 DNA: TGCGCCAGCAGCTTCACCGGGACGACCAAAAGTTCACCCCTCCACTTT.

This clonotype showed up just a few times. The J gene is TRBJ1-3, the V gene TRBV5-1; D gene ambiguous. V lost 4 bases, J lost 0 bases, and 11 bases lay in between. CDR3 length equals 15 residues. Germline assignment: CDR1 SGHRS and CDR2 YFSETQ. The CDR3 sequence is CASSITEFSGNTIYF. The CDR3 DNA is TGCGCCAGCAGCATAACAGAATTCTCTGGAAACACCATATATTTT.

The chain couples TRBV20-1 to TRBJ1-2; the D gene is possibly TRBD1 (5 bases). The CDR3 sequence is 16 residues long. The germline V gene has CDR1 DFQATT and CDR2 SNEGSKA (reference sequence). Trimming took off 0 bases at V and 0 bases at J, with 14 bases between the two ends. For the CDR3, the DNA is TGCAGTGCTAGAGATTTAGGGGCGTTACCTAACTATGGCTACACCTTC. The encoded protein is CSARDLGALPNYGYTF.

This clonotype was found a few times. V usage is TRBV7-6 and J usage is TRBJ1-1, with D possibly matching TRBD1 (6 bases). The CDR3 runs 15 residues. V lost 1 base and J lost 0, with 9 bases in between. Germline assignment: CDR1 SGHVS and CDR2 FNYEAQ. The CDR3 region has the DNA TGTGCCAGCAGCTTAGGGCAGGGGATGAACACTGAAGCTTTCTTT. This translates into CASSLGQGMNTEAFF.

This clonotype was recorded a few times. V and J are TRBV2 and TRBJ1-5; the D is unclear. The CDR3 runs 12 residues. Trimming left V 6 bases short and J 6 bases short, with 9 bases between. The germline V gene has CDR1 SNHLY and CDR2 FYNNEI. The CDR3 here is CASRDEGQPQHF. CDR3 coding DNA: TGTGCCAGCAGGGACGAAGGTCAGCCCCAGCATTTT.

This clonotype was detected ten times or more. The chain links TRBV6-5 to TRBJ1-1; weak D call: TRBD1 (5 bases). CDR1 is MNHEY and CDR2 is SVGAGI in the germline V gene. V lost 2 bases, J lost 1 base, and 23 bases lay in between. The CDR3 runs to 19 residues. CDR3 sequence (DNA): TGTGCCAGCAGTTACGCTAGGTTCCGGGACGTACGATGGAACACTGAAGCTTTCTTT. Translated: CASSYARFRDVRWNTEAFF.

This clonotype has more than one count but fewer than ten. The gene calls are TRBV18 and TRBJ1-1, with D possibly TRBD1 on 5 matching bases. The V gene's germline CDR1 is KGHSH and CDR2 LQKENI. V was cut by 3 bases and J by 0 bases, with 11 bases left in between. The length of the CDR3 is 15 residues. The CDR3 protein is CASSPQGSMNTEAFF. The CDR3 DNA sequence: TGTGCCAGCTCACCGCAGGGTTCCATGAACACTGAAGCTTTCTTT.

The rearrangement links TRBV28 to TRBJ1-4; D perhaps matches TRBD1 (6 bases). In germline, CDR1 is MDHEN, CDR2 SYDVKM. V was pared by 5 bases and J by 8 bases, with 12 bases between. CDR3 size: 13 residues. CDR3 loop: CASSTTGREKLFF. The CDR3 DNA reads TGTGCCAGCAGTACAACAGGGAGGGAAAAACTGTTTTTT.

This clonotype was observed a handful of times. The chain combines TRBV3-1 with TRBJ2-7, with D possibly being TRBD1 (7 bases). The V gene lost 3 bases and the J gene lost 4 bases, with 16 bases spanning the gap. CDR3 length: 15 residues. Germline V gene lookup returns CDR1 LGHDT and CDR2 YNNKEL (reference sequence). The CDR3 DNA sequence: TGTGCCAGCAGCCACGGAGGGGGCACGATTTACGAGCAGTACTTC. Encoded protein: CASSHGGGTIYEQYF.

The rearrangement links TRBV11-2 to TRBJ2-1; D remains unclear. This CDR3 is 14 amino acids long. CDR1 is SGHAT, CDR2 FQNNGV, per germline. V was cut by 2 bases and J by 4 bases, with 9 bases left in between. The CDR3 loop reads CASSLQASYNEQFF. The CDR3 DNA is TGTGCCAGCAGCTTACAGGCTTCTTACAATGAGCAGTTCTTC.

In this sample, this clonotype turned up a few times. The chain carries TRBV4-2 and TRBJ1-1; 7 bases align to TRBD1. V lost 4 bases, J lost 2 bases, and 7 bases stayed unmatched. Germline lookup yields CDR1 LGHNA and CDR2 YNFKEQ. The CDR3 runs 15 residues. As DNA, the CDR3 is TGTGCCAGCAGCCGGGCCACAGGGGATAACACTGAAGCTTTCTTT. Protein: CASSRATGDNTEAFF.

V usage is TRBV12-3 or TRBV12-4 and J usage is TRBJ1-1; D is unclear. CDR3 length: 14 amino acids. Trimming cost V 5 bases and J 1 base, with 11 bases left between them. Written as DNA, the CDR3 is TGTGCCAGCAGTCCCGACCGGGGGAACACTGAAGCTTTCTTT. This translates into CASSPDRGNTEAFF.

The chain combines TRBV27 with TRBJ1-1, with D unresolved. Germline lookup yields CDR1 MNHEY and CDR2 SMNVEV (reference sequence). Trimming took off 5 bases at V and 4 bases at J, with 17 bases between the two ends. This CDR3 has 15 residues. The CDR3 DNA follows: TGTGCCAGCAGTCCGCCCCGAGTACACGGCACTGAAGCTTTCTTT. Translating gives CASSPPRVHGTEAFF.

This clonotype was seen a few times. This chain joins TRBV15 and TRBJ1-4, with D perhaps matching TRBD1 (6 bases). This CDR3 region has 16 residues. The germline gives CDR1 LNHNV, CDR2 YYDKDF (reference sequence). V gave up 8 bases and J gave up 0 bases, with 16 bases separating them. The CDR3 nucleotides are TGTGCCACCGGGGGACACAAAGTACCAACTAATGAAAAACTGTTTTTT. It encodes CATGGHKVPTNEKLFF.

The chain couples TRBV20-1 to TRBJ2-2, with a possible D match to TRBD2 (6 bases). The CDR3 has 15 amino acids. Germline CDR1 is DFQATT and CDR2 is SNEGSKA (reference sequence). V lost 3 bases to trimming and J lost 2 bases, with 13 bases between them. The CDR3 region is CSARPGLINTGELFF. DNA for the CDR3: TGCAGTGCTAGGCCGGGACTGATAAACACCGGGGAGCTGTTTTTT.

This clonotype showed up just a few times. This chain links TRBV6-4 with TRBJ1-1; D remains unclear. CDR1 and CDR2 from the germline V gene are MRHNA and SNTAGT. The CDR3 spans 14 residues. V was clipped by 2 bases and J by 1 base, with 8 bases between them. CDR3 bases: TGTGCCAGCAGTGACGGCGAGGGGAACACTGAAGCTTTCTTT. Its protein is CASSDGEGNTEAFF.

This clonotype was seen a single time. This sequence joins TRBV28 and TRBJ2-4, with a weak D call TRBD1 (6 bases). The V end was cut by 3 bases, the J end by 0 bases, with 18 bases between. Looked up from germline, CDR1 is MDHEN and CDR2 is SYDVKM. This CDR3 region has 18 residues. The CDR3 spells CASSFGYRQALAKNIQYF. The CDR3 DNA sequence: TGTGCCAGCAGTTTTGGTTATCGACAGGCCTTAGCCAAAAACATTCAGTACTTC.

The chain combines TRBV5-8 with TRBJ2-3, with D unresolved. This CDR3 comprises 16 residues. V lost 3 bases and J 0 bases, leaving 14 bases between the germline ends. The germline V gene has CDR1 SGHTS and CDR2 YDEGEE. CDR3 amino acids: CASSSLPAISTDTQYF. CDR3 sequence (DNA): TGTGCCAGCAGCTCCCTACCAGCGATTAGCACAGATACGCAGTATTTT.

The chain uses TRBV29-1 and TRBJ1-2, with D unresolved. Trimming removed 3 bases at V and 8 bases at J, with 16 bases between. The CDR3 has 13 amino acids. Germline assignment: CDR1 SQVTM and CDR2 ANQGSEA. The CDR3 coding sequence is TGCAGCGTTGACTGGCAAGCGGGCGACGGCTACACCTTC. Its protein is CSVDWQAGDGYTF.

The chain uses TRBV12-3 or TRBV12-4 and TRBJ2-5, with D tentatively TRBD1 (6 bases). The CDR3 covers 14 residues. With 6 bases removed from V and 0 bases from J, the gap between germline ends came to 11 bases. The DNA of the CDR3 is TGTGCCAGCAGCTTCGGGACATACCAAGAGACCCAGTACTTC. Residues: CASSFGTYQETQYF.

This clonotype has only a few counts. The gene calls are TRBV12-3 or TRBV12-4 and TRBJ1-5; D possibly corresponds to TRBD1 (6 bases). The V and J ends lost 5 bases and 3 bases respectively, with 11 bases between them. The CDR3 is 14 amino acids. CDR3 protein: CASSTTGNNQPQHF. As DNA, the CDR3 is TGTGCCAGCAGTACAACAGGGAACAATCAGCCCCAGCATTTT.